This TCR beta chain was retrieved from a study of blood T cell repertoires in COVID-19 (TCRdb year 2020). With respect to the entire study: The collaborator samples originated in the United States, Italy and Spain and spanned the acute and convalescent phases of COVID-19. The samples were drawn from two sources: the first 160 participants of the ongoing ImmuneRACE study, and 1,254 subjects contributed by 6 global collaborators. The prospective study material was composed of cDNA or gDNA derived from T cells, B-cell-depleted T cells, or PBMCs. Deeply sampled blood TCRbeta repertoires from subjects exposed to, actively infected with, or recovered from COVID-19 were included in the dataset. The repertoires were made available in a free public database intended to serve as a resource for research on the immune response to SARS-CoV-2. Where available, HLA class I and class II types were taken from metadata supplied by the sample provider and were not determined by assay-based typing. A de-identified subject ID, COVID-19 status, age in years and sex were almost always included in the sample metadata.

Trimming removed 3 bases from V and 4 bases from J; the gene matches leave 5 bases unexplained. The CDR3 runs 15 amino acids, cysteine and phenylalanine included. The only DNA kept is the CDR3, 45 bases in frame from the first base. From the germline V gene (reference sequence), CDR1 is LNHDA and CDR2 is SQIVND. Whole blood was collected in K2EDTA tubes by collaborating institutions according to the institutions' own protocols. For TCRbeta analysis, collaborator samples were shipped as frozen whole blood, as isolated PBMCs, or as DNA extracted from either sample type. Overall results and qualifications from the work: The quantity of clinical and demographic metadata differed by source and by participant and was supplied without curation.

Regarding this clone: Its cognate antigen has yet to be identified. No base quality information exists; no much larger clone differs at one position.

The immunoSEQ Assay, a bias-controlled multiplex PCR, was used to amplify TCRbeta CDR3 regions from genomic DNA. As for how the authors treated the data: Within the assay, amplification of reference gene primers was used to estimate how many nucleated cells each sample contained. Sequence reads were collapsed and filtered to measure the absolute abundance of every unique TCRbeta CDR3 rearrangement. Productive Simpson clonality was computed per sample as the square root of Simpson's diversity index over productive rearrangements. TCRdb stores this immuneACCESS table with in-frame sequences only. Part of the clones is absent; in the studies checked, under half of the shortfall reflects unresolved V genes, and no reason is known for the rest. That table furnishes V, J and clone size, whereas the DNA furnished D and trimming. Within this sample are around 270,000 clones, with about 89% of them counted one time only. In total, the top ten clones hold about 4.6% of the sample.

Sequenced sample: peripheral blood. This chain joins TRBV19 to TRBJ2-2; 7 bases in between match TRBD2. The sequence was obtained from a man aged 35 to 55 with acute or convalescent COVID-19. The CDR3 sequence is CASSIGGVATGELFF. The DNA reads TGTGCCAGTAGTATTGGGGGGGTAGCCACCGGGGAGCTGTTTTTT.